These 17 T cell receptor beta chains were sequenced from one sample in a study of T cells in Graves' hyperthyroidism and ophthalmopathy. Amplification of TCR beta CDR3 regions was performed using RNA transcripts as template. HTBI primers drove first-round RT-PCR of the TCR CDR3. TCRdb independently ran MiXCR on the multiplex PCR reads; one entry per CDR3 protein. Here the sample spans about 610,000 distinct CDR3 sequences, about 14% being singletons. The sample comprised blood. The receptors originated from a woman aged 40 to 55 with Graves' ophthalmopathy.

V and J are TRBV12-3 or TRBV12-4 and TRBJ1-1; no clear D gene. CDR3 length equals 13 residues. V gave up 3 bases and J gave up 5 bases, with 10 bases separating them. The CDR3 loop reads CASSFPGRTEAFF. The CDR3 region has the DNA TGTGCCAGCAGTTTTCCGGGAAGGACTGAAGCTTTCTTT.

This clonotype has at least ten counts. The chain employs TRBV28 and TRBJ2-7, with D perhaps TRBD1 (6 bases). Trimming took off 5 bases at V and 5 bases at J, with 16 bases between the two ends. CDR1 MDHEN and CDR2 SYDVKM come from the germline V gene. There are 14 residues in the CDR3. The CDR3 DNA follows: TGTGCCAGCAGTCCCCGGACAGCTCGAAACGAGCAGTACTTC. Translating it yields CASSPRTARNEQYF.

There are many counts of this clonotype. The CDR3 here is CSAGAGVGETQYF. The CDR3 nucleotides are TGCAGTGCCGGCGCGGGAGTCGGGGAGACCCAGTACTTC. The rearrangement uses TRBV20-1 and TRBJ2-5; 7 bases are shared with TRBD2. The germline V gene encodes CDR1 DFQATT and CDR2 SNEGSKA (reference sequence). CDR3 length: 13 amino acids. The trim removed 6 bases at V and 5 bases at J, leaving 9 bases unmatched.

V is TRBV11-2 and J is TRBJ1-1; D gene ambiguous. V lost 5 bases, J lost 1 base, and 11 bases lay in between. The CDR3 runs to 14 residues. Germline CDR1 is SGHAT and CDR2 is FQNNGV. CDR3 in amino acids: CASSPGRWNTEAFF. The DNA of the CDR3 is TGTGCCAGCAGCCCAGGAAGGTGGAACACTGAAGCTTTCTTT.

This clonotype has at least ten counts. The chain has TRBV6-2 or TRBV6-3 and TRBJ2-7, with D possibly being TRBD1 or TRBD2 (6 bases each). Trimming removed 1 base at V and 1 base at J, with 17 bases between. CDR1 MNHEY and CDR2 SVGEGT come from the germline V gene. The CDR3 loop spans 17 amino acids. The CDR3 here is CASSYWAGQGTSYEQYF. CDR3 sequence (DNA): TGTGCCAGCAGTTACTGGGCAGGCCAGGGGACTTCCTACGAGCAGTACTTC.

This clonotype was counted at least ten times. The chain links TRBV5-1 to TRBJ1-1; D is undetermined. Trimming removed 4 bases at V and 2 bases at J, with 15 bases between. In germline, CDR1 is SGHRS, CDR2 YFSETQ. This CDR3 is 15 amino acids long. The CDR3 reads CASSVSSPRNTEAFF. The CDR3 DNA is TGCGCCAGCAGCGTGTCGAGCCCCAGAAACACTGAAGCTTTCTTT.

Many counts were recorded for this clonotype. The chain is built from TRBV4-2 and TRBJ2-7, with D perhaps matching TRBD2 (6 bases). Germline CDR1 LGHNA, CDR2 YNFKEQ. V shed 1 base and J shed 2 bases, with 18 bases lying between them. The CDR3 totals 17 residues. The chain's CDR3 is CASSQVKVADNPYEQYF. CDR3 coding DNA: TGTGCCAGCAGCCAAGTGAAGGTAGCGGATAACCCCTACGAGCAGTACTTC.

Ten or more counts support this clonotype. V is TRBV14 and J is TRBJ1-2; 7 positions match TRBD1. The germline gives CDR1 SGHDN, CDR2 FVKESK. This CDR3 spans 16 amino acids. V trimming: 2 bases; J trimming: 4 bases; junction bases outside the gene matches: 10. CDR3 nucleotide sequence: TGTGCCAGCAGCCAACTCTCGACAGGGAGTATCTATGGCTACACCTTC. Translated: CASSQLSTGSIYGYTF.

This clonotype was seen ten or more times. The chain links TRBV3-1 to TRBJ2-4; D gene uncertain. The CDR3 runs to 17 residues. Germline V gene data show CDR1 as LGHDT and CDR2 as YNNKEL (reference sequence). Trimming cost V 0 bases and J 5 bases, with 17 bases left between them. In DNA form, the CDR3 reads TGTGCCAGCAGCCAAGATAGAGACTTGCCCGGCGAAAACATTCAGTACTTC. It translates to CASSQDRDLPGENIQYF.

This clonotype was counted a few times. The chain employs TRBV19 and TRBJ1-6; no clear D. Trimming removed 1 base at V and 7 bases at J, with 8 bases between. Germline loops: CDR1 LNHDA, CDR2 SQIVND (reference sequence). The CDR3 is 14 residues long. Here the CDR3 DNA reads TGTGCCAGTAGTATAGGGGTTTCCAATTCACCCCTCCACTTT. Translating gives CASSIGVSNSPLHF.

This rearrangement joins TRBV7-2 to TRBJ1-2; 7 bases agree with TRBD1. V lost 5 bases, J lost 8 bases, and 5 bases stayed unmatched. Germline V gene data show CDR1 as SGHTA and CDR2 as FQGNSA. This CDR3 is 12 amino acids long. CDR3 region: CASSDRDFGYTF. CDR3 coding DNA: TGTGCCAGCAGCGACAGGGACTTCGGCTACACCTTC.

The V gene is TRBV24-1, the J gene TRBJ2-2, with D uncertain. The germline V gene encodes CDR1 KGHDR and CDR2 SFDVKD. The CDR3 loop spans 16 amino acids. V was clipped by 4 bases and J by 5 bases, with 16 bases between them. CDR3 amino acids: CATSDPGLIRTGELFF. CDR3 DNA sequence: TGTGCCACCAGTGACCCTGGATTAATTAGGACCGGGGAGCTGTTTTTT.

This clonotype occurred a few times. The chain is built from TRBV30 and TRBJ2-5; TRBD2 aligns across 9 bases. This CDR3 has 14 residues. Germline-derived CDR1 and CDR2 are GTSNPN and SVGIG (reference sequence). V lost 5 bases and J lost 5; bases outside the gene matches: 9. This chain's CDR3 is CAWSNAGGGETQYF. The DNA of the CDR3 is TGTGCCTGGTCCAACGCGGGAGGGGGGGAGACCCAGTACTTC.

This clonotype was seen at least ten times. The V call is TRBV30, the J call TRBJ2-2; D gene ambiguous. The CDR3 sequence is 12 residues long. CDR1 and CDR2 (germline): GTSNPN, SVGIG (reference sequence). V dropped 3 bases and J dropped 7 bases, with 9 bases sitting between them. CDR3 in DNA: TGTGCCTGGAGCTCATTGAACGGGGAGCTGTTTTTT. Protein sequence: CAWSSLNGELFF.

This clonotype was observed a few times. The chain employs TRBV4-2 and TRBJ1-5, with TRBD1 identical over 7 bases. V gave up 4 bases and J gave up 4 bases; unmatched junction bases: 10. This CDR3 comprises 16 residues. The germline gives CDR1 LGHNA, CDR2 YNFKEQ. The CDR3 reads CASSPVVGQSNQPQHF. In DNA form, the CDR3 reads TGTGCCAGCAGCCCAGTCGTGGGACAGTCTAATCAGCCCCAGCATTTT.

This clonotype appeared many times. For the CDR3, the DNA is TGTGCCAGCAGCCTCTGGGATACAGGCTCCTACGAGCAGTACTTC. It translates to CASSLWDTGSYEQYF. The chain combines TRBV7-2 with TRBJ2-7; tentative D call: TRBD1 (5 bases). The germline V gene has CDR1 SGHTA and CDR2 FQGNSA. The CDR3 contains 15 residues. V lost 5 bases and J lost 0, with 14 bases in between.

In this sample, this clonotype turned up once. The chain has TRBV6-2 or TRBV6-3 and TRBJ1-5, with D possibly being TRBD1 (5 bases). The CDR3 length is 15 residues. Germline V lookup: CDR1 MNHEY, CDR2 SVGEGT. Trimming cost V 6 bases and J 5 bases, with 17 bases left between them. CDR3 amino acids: CASRKGPGRDQPQHF. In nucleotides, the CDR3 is TGTGCCAGCAGAAAAGGCCCGGGGCGTGATCAGCCCCAGCATTTT.